The 5 T cell receptor beta chains below all came from one sample that was sequenced in a study of OX40 agonist ivuxolimab in advanced cancers. Clones were sequenced by immunoSEQ multiplex PCR, and TCRdb holds only the in-frame ones, with some missing. The table has around 94,000 clones, around nine tenths seen once. Specimen: CD4+ or CD8+ T cells sorted from blood, collected in a trial of the OX40 agonist ivuxolimab. The receptors shown here come from an adult with an advanced solid tumor such as melanoma, head and neck, liver or kidney cancer.

This sequence joins TRBV9 and TRBJ2-7; 9 bases align to TRBD2. Germline assignment: CDR1 SGDLS and CDR2 YYNGEE. The CDR3 is 15 residues long. The junction had 4 bases not matched to a gene; V was cut back by 0 bases and J by 3 bases. The CDR3 region has the DNA TGTGCCAGCAGCGTAGATGCGGGAGGGGACTACGAGCAGTACTTC. It yields the protein CASSVDAGGDYEQYF. Variable domain in full (rest from reference TRBV9 and TRBJ2-7): DSGVTQTPKHLITATGQRVTLRCSPRSGDLSVYWYQQSLDQGLQFLIQYYNGEERAKGNILERFSAQQFPDLHSELNLSSLELGDSALYFCASSVDAGGDYEQYFGPGTRLTVT.

The chain couples TRBV6-5 to TRBJ2-7; 10 nucleotides line up with TRBD2. This CDR3 region has 16 residues. V was pared by 4 bases and J by 7 bases, with 13 bases of the junction left unmatched. Germline V gene lookup returns CDR1 MNHEY and CDR2 SVGAGI. CDR3 sequence reads: CASSWGAGGNTLEQYF. CDR3 sequence (DNA): TGTGCCAGCAGTTGGGGAGCGGGAGGGAATACCCTTGAGCAGTACTTC.

This clone was found many times. This sequence joins TRBV11-3 and TRBJ2-4; 9 nucleotides agree with TRBD1. Trimming cost V 6 bases and J 2 bases; bases outside gene matches: 5. Germline-derived CDR1 and CDR2 are SGHNT and YENEEA. The CDR3 consists of 15 residues. This chain's CDR3 is CASRGQGETKNIQYF. The CDR3 nucleotides are TGTGCCAGCAGGGGACAGGGAGAGACCAAAAACATTCAGTACTTC.

The CDR3 bases are TGCAGCGTTGATTTAGCGTACCAAGAGACCCAGTACTTC. Translation: CSVDLAYQETQYF. J is TRBJ2-5 and V is TRBV29-1; tentative D call: TRBD2 (5 bases). Per germline, CDR1 SQVTM and CDR2 ANQGSEA. This CDR3 is 13 amino acids long. The germline V and J ends were trimmed by 3 bases and 0 bases, with 8 bases remaining between them.

The CDR3, as DNA: TGTGCCACCGGCCGAGCAGGGGTGACTGAAGCTTTCTTT. Translation: CATGRAGVTEAFF. This sequence joins TRBV2 and TRBJ1-1, with D possibly being TRBD1 (6 bases). V lost 10 bases and J lost 5, with 17 bases in between. From germline, CDR1 is SNHLY and CDR2 FYNNEI. CDR3 length equals 13 residues.